The 18 T cell receptor beta chains reported below all come from one sample, sequenced in a study of blood T cell repertoires in COVID-19. Method: immunoSEQ multiplex PCR; TCRdb's copy keeps in-frame clones and lacks some. The sample contains around 260,000 clones, about four fifths of which appear only once. Sequencing was performed on peripheral blood. The receptors here all came from a woman aged 45-60 years who had recovered from COVID-19.

The chain is built from TRBV5-4 and TRBJ2-2; a weak D match, TRBD2 (6 bases). This CDR3 contains 16 residues. The V gene's germline CDR1 is SGHNT and CDR2 YYREEE (reference sequence). V was cut by 4 bases and J by 7 bases, with 20 bases left in between. CDR3 sequence reads: CASSPGVRGTVGELFF. The CDR3 DNA follows: TGTGCCAGCAGCCCGGGGGTGCGGGGCACGGTCGGGGAGCTGTTTTTT.

The chain employs TRBV19 and TRBJ2-3; possible D gene TRBD2, 6 bases. Germline V lookup: CDR1 LNHDA, CDR2 SQIVND (reference sequence). The CDR3 covers 14 residues. Between the trimmed V and J ends, which lost 6 bases and 2 bases, there was a span of 12 bases. In DNA form, the CDR3 reads TGTGCCAGTAGGGGGCGGGGATCCACAGATACGCAGTATTTT. Protein product: CASRGRGSTDTQYF.

CDR3: CASSSMGPEQYF. For the CDR3, the DNA is TGCGCCAGCAGCTCCATGGGGCCCGAGCAGTACTTC. The rearrangement links TRBV5-1 to TRBJ2-7; a weak D match, TRBD1 (5 bases). Germline CDR1 is SGHRS and CDR2 is YFSETQ. V was shortened by 3 bases and J by 6 bases, with 10 bases between the two germline ends. This CDR3 is 12 amino acids long. Full variable domain (outside the CDR3, taken from reference TRBV5-1 and TRBJ2-7): KAGVTQTPRYLIKTRGQQVTLSCSPISGHRSVSWYQQTPGQGLQFLFEYFSETQRNKGNFPGRFSGRQFSNSRSEMNVSTLELGDSALYLCASSSMGPEQYFGPGTRLTVT.

This chain links TRBV10-3 with TRBJ2-7; TRBD2 matches 9 bases. J lost 5 bases, V lost 6 bases, and 5 bases had no gene match. Germline V gives CDR1 ENHRY, CDR2 SYGVKD. The CDR3 consists of 13 residues. The CDR3 DNA sequence: TGTGCCATCAGACCATCTAGCGGGGACGAGCAGTACTTC. Residues: CAIRPSSGDEQYF.

The chain joins TRBV29-1 to TRBJ2-3; TRBD2 matches at 8 bases. Germline V CDR1 and CDR2: SQVTM, ANQGSEA. There are 13 residues in the CDR3. Trimming removed 4 bases from V and 2 bases from J; junction bases left unmatched: 2. The CDR3 protein is CSVGGRLTDTQYF. The DNA for the CDR3 is TGCAGCGTTGGCGGGAGGCTCACAGATACGCAGTATTTT.

The chain combines TRBV16 with TRBJ1-1; D is possibly TRBD1 (5 bases). The CDR3 loop spans 12 amino acids. Germline V gene lookup returns CDR1 KGHSY and CDR2 FQNENV. V was shortened by 0 bases and J by 10 bases, with 9 bases between the two germline ends. The CDR3 loop reads CASSQSSGVAFF. As DNA, the CDR3 is TGTGCCAGCAGCCAATCCTCGGGGGTAGCTTTCTTT.

The CDR3 sequence: CASSYSQGAIYEQYF. CDR3 in DNA: TGTGCCAGCAGTTACTCCCAGGGGGCCATTTACGAGCAGTACTTC. The chain combines TRBV6-5 with TRBJ2-7; 8 positions agree with TRBD1. The germline V gene has CDR1 MNHEY and CDR2 SVGAGI. Trimming cost V 0 bases and J 4 bases; bases outside gene matches: 5. The CDR3 extends over 15 amino acids.

The rearrangement uses TRBV7-2 and TRBJ1-2; the match to TRBD1 covers 7 bases. Germline trimming cut 1 base from V and 6 bases from J; bases unmatched to any gene: 8. Germline V lookup: CDR1 SGHTA, CDR2 FQGNSA. The CDR3 consists of 15 residues. The CDR3 DNA sequence: TGTGCCAGCAGCTTAGAGCCAGGGGGTCCCCATGGCTACACCTTC. Amino acids: CASSLEPGGPHGYTF.

The V call is TRBV28, the J call TRBJ1-2; 8 nucleotides line up with TRBD1. The germline V gene has CDR1 MDHEN and CDR2 SYDVKM. Trimming cost V 6 bases and J 5 bases; bases outside gene matches: 8. The CDR3 loop spans 14 amino acids. Here the CDR3 reads CASSPAGTGYGYTF. The CDR3, as DNA: TGTGCCAGCAGCCCAGCCGGGACAGGATATGGCTACACCTTC.

This sequence joins TRBV25-1 and TRBJ2-1; 10 bases map to TRBD2. The CDR3 covers 17 residues. The trim removed 7 bases at V and 8 bases at J, leaving 17 bases unmatched. CDR1 MGHDK and CDR2 SYGVNS come from the germline V gene. This chain's CDR3 is CASTGTGLAGEVYEQFF. The CDR3 DNA is TGTGCCAGCACTGGAACGGGGCTAGCGGGAGAGGTTTATGAGCAGTTCTTC.

This clone was recorded only once. This rearrangement joins TRBV12-3 or TRBV12-4 to TRBJ2-5; TRBD2 matches at 7 bases. V shed 2 bases and J 4 bases; nucleotides not matched to a gene: 1. The CDR3 extends over 13 amino acids. CDR3: CASSLIAGETQYF. DNA of the CDR3: TGTGCCAGCAGTTTAATAGCGGGAGAGACCCAGTACTTC.

The CDR3 loop reads CASSEDSNTEAFF. The DNA of the CDR3 is TGTGCCAGCAGCGAGGATTCGAACACTGAAGCTTTCTTT. The chain uses TRBV7-6 and TRBJ1-1; D is undetermined. CDR3 length: 13 residues. Germline V gives CDR1 SGHVS, CDR2 FNYEAQ. Trimming removed 5 bases at V and 1 base at J, with 8 bases between. Together with reference TRBV7-6 and TRBJ1-1, the CDR3 gives the full variable domain: GAGVSQSPRYKVTKRGQDVALRCDPISGHVSLYWYRQALGQGPEFLTYFNYEAQQDKSGLPNDRFSAERPEGSISTLTIQRTEQRDSAMYRCASSEDSNTEAFFGQGTRLTVV.

The chain employs TRBV18 and TRBJ2-7, with 9 bases fitting TRBD1. From germline, CDR1 is KGHSH and CDR2 LQKENI. The CDR3 loop spans 16 amino acids. The V gene end was trimmed by 0 bases and the J gene end by 0 bases; junction bases not matched to a gene: 3. The CDR3 region has the DNA TGTGCCAGCTCACCACCGGGACAGGGATACTCCTACGAGCAGTACTTC. Translated, it gives CASSPPGQGYSYEQYF.

This rearrangement joins TRBV29-1 to TRBJ2-7, with 9 bases lining up with TRBD1. There are 14 residues in the CDR3. The V segment lost 2 bases and the J segment 2 bases; nucleotides outside the gene matches: 4. From germline, CDR1 is SQVTM and CDR2 ANQGSEA. DNA of the CDR3: TGCAGCGTTGAACCTGGGACAGGGACCTACGAGCAGTACTTC. Translation: CSVEPGTGTYEQYF.

V gene TRBV30 combines with J gene TRBJ2-7; no clear D. The CDR3 sequence is 14 residues long. Germline lookup yields CDR1 GTSNPN and CDR2 SVGIG (reference sequence). Trimming stripped 5 bases from V and 0 bases from J, with 14 bases between. DNA for the CDR3: TGTGCCTGGGGAGACGCAACCAGCTCCTACGAGCAGTACTTC. Translated, it gives CAWGDATSSYEQYF.

V gene TRBV18 combines with J gene TRBJ1-2, with no clear D. CDR1 and CDR2 from the germline V gene are KGHSH and LQKENI. The germline V and J ends were trimmed by 3 bases and 2 bases, with 13 bases remaining between them. CDR3 length: 15 amino acids. CDR3 protein: CASSPPAGLNYGYTF. CDR3 DNA: TGTGCCAGCTCACCTCCGGCGGGTTTAAACTATGGCTACACCTTC.

The J gene is TRBJ2-5, the V gene TRBV27; no clear D gene. This CDR3 is 12 amino acids long. The V and J ends lost 5 bases and 5 bases respectively, with 9 bases between them. From germline, CDR1 is MNHEY and CDR2 SMNVEV (reference sequence). DNA for the CDR3: TGTGCCAGCAGTGCCTCCCGGGAGACCCAGTACTTC. Amino acids: CASSASRETQYF.

The chain links TRBV14 to TRBJ1-2, with TRBD1 matching 8 bases. Per germline, CDR1 SGHDN and CDR2 FVKESK. V lost 3 bases and J lost 3; bases outside the gene matches: 15. This CDR3 has 18 amino acids. The CDR3 DNA is TGTGCCAGCAGCCATTCCCTCCCGGGACAGGTGCAGGACTATGGCTACACCTTC. Its protein product is CASSHSLPGQVQDYGYTF.